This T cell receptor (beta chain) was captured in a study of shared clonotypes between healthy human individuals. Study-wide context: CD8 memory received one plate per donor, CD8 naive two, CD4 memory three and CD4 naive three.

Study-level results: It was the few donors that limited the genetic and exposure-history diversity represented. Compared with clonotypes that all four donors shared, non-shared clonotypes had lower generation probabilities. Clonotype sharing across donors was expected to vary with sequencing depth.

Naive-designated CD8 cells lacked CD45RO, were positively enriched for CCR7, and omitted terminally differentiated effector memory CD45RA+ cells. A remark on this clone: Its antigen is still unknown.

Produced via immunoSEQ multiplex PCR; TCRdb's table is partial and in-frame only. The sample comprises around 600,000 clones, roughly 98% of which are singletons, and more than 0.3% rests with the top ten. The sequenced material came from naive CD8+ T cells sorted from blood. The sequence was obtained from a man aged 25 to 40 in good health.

The CDR3 bases are TGCGCCAGCACCACACAGGGCCCCAGCTCCTACGAGCAGTACTTC. This encodes CASTTQGPSSYEQYF. The chain has TRBV5-1 and TRBJ2-7; the D gene is possibly TRBD1 (6 bases). V dropped 6 bases and J dropped 0 bases, with 16 bases sitting between them. This CDR3 comprises 15 residues. Germline assignment: CDR1 SGHRS and CDR2 YFSETQ.